This passage covers 15 T cell receptor beta chains from one sample sequenced in a study of cytomegalovirus exposure and HLA in healthy donors. 13 Jbeta primers and 60 Vbeta primers were used for the PCR. Assay used: immunoSEQ multiplex PCR; TCRdb lists only in-frame clones, some missing. The sample shows some 120,000 clones, about 70% of them seen only once. The sample consisted of PBMCs. Every receptor here comes from a woman aged 40 to 50 in good health and CMV-seropositive.

The chain couples TRBV5-6 to TRBJ2-1; 12 bases line up with TRBD2. The CDR3 length is 17 residues. Germline CDR1 SGHDT, CDR2 YYEEEE. V gave up 1 base and J gave up 2 bases; unmatched junction bases: 4. CDR3 loop: CASSLLAGGVTYNEQFF. The CDR3 DNA reads as TGTGCCAGCAGCTTGCTAGCGGGGGGGGTGACCTACAATGAGCAGTTCTTC. Full variable domain (remainder filled in from reference TRBV5-6 and TRBJ2-1): DAGVTQSPTHLIKTRGQQVTLRCSPKSGHDTVSWYQQALGQGPQFIFQYYEEEERQRGNFPDRFSGHQFPNYSSELNVNALLLGDSALYLCASSLLAGGVTYNEQFFGPGTRLTVL.

The rearrangement uses TRBV10-1 and TRBJ1-2, with 11 bases aligning to TRBD1. Germline V gene sequence: CDR1 WNHNN, CDR2 SYGVQD (reference sequence). The CDR3 contains 14 residues. The CDR3 here is CATDGQGARDGYTF. The DNA of the CDR3 is TGCGCTACCGACGGACAGGGGGCGCGAGATGGCTACACCTTC.

This clone was detected once. The chain uses TRBV15 and TRBJ1-1; maybe TRBD1 (6 bases). V lost 3 bases and J 1 base, leaving 12 bases between the germline ends. The CDR3 totals 15 residues. CDR1 and CDR2 (germline): LNHNV, YYDKDF (reference sequence). The CDR3 protein is CATSRPDRRNTEAFF. The CDR3 DNA reads as TGTGCCACCAGCAGGCCCGACAGGCGGAACACTGAAGCTTTCTTT.

This chain uses TRBV2 with TRBJ1-2; 8 bases are shared with TRBD1. From germline, CDR1 is SNHLY and CDR2 FYNNEI. Trimming cost V 6 bases and J 12 bases; bases outside gene matches: 12. The length of the CDR3 is 13 residues. The CDR3 bases are TGTGCCAGCAGCCAGGGGGCCATTTTCTCAAACACCTTC. As protein: CASSQGAIFSNTF.

J is TRBJ1-2 and V is TRBV30, with D possibly being TRBD1 (6 bases). V dropped 4 bases and J dropped 7 bases, with 10 bases sitting between them. This CDR3 is built from 11 residues. Per germline, CDR1 GTSNPN and CDR2 SVGIG (reference sequence). CDR3 sequence (DNA): TGTGCCTGGAACAGGGTCTCTGGCTACACCTTC. This gives the protein CAWNRVSGYTF.

The chain employs TRBV2 and TRBJ2-2; D perhaps matches TRBD1 (8 bases). The germline V and J ends were trimmed by 8 bases and 1 base, with 17 bases remaining between them. Germline CDR1 SNHLY, CDR2 FYNNEI. The CDR3 loop spans 16 amino acids. The CDR3 reads CASRKQGGKNTGELFF. In nucleotides, the CDR3 is TGTGCCAGCCGAAAACAGGGGGGGAAGAACACCGGGGAGCTGTTTTTT.

The chain links TRBV28 to TRBJ2-7, with 8 bases fitting TRBD1. CDR1 and CDR2 (germline): MDHEN, SYDVKM. This CDR3 is built from 15 residues. J was trimmed by 6 bases and V by 6 bases; bases with no gene match: 13. CDR3 coding DNA: TGTGCCAGCAGCCGAACGGGACAGGCCAATACCGAGCAGTACTTC. Translation: CASSRTGQANTEQYF.

A remark on this clone: The same CDR3 also results from other DNA sequences found in this sample. The chain couples TRBV7-2 to TRBJ1-3, with a possible D match to TRBD1 (5 bases). V was cut by 9 bases and J by 0 bases, with 18 bases left in between. This CDR3 comprises 16 residues. CDR1 and CDR2 (germline): SGHTA, FQGNSA. The CDR3 coding sequence is TGTGCCAGTAAACCAGGGATAGGCGCCTCTGGAAACACCATATATTTT. Translation: CASKPGIGASGNTIYF. Drawing the rest from reference TRBV7-2 and TRBJ1-3, the complete variable domain is GAGVSQSPSNKVTEKGKDVELRCDPISGHTALYWYRQSLGQGLEFLIYFQGNSAPDKSGLPSDRFSAERTGGSVSTLTIQRTQQEDSAVYLCASKPGIGASGNTIYFGEGSWLTVV.

The chain combines TRBV5-6 with TRBJ1-3; the D is unclear. Between the trimmed V and J ends, which lost 3 bases and 4 bases, there was a span of 14 bases. CDR3 size: 15 residues. Germline V gene sequence: CDR1 SGHDT, CDR2 YYEEEE. The CDR3 nucleotides are TGTGCCAGCAGCTCGGACCCCGGAGGCGGAAACACCATATATTTT. Translating it yields CASSSDPGGGNTIYF.

The rearrangement uses TRBV6-4 and TRBJ2-7; 8 bases line up with TRBD1. J was trimmed by 3 bases and V by 7 bases; bases with no gene match: 11. Germline CDR1 reads MRHNA; CDR2 reads SNTAGT. The CDR3 is 15 residues long. This CDR3 reads CASTVGQEEIYEQYF. In DNA form, the CDR3 reads TGTGCCAGCACTGTGGGACAGGAGGAAATCTACGAGCAGTACTTC.

The genes are TRBV7-9 and TRBJ2-5, with D perhaps TRBD2 (6 bases). From germline, CDR1 is SEHNR and CDR2 FQNEAQ (reference sequence). V was cut by 1 base and J by 5 bases, with 14 bases left in between. The CDR3 loop spans 15 amino acids. The CDR3 coding sequence is TGTGCCAGCAGCTTAGGTGGCGGGGTTCTGGAGACCCAGTACTTC. Its protein is CASSLGGGVLETQYF.

The chain couples TRBV29-1 to TRBJ1-2, with D possibly being TRBD1 (5 bases). Germline V gives CDR1 SQVTM, CDR2 ANQGSEA. The CDR3 runs 15 residues. V dropped 1 base and J dropped 2 bases, with 14 bases sitting between them. The CDR3 DNA follows: TGCAGCGTTGAAGGTCTGGCAGGGCGCAACTATGGCTACACCTTC. This translates into CSVEGLAGRNYGYTF.

The V gene is TRBV15, the J gene TRBJ2-5; D is unresolved. The germline V gene has CDR1 LNHNV and CDR2 YYDKDF (reference sequence). The CDR3 spans 12 residues. V shed 7 bases and J shed 5 bases, with 11 bases lying between them. Here the CDR3 DNA reads TGTGCCACCAACCAGCGTGGGGAGACCCAGTACTTC. It encodes CATNQRGETQYF.

This rearrangement joins TRBV4-2 to TRBJ1-1; 7 bases match TRBD1. J was trimmed by 3 bases and V by 3 bases; bases with no gene match: 7. The CDR3 length is 15 residues. Germline V gene lookup returns CDR1 LGHNA and CDR2 YNFKEQ. CDR3 in amino acids: CASSQETGSDTEAFF. CDR3 DNA sequence: TGTGCCAGCAGCCAGGAGACAGGGAGCGACACTGAAGCTTTCTTT.

V gene TRBV7-9 combines with J gene TRBJ1-4; the D gene is possibly TRBD1 (5 bases). This CDR3 has 14 amino acids. Germline CDR1 is SEHNR and CDR2 is FQNEAQ (reference sequence). V was clipped by 6 bases and J by 8 bases, with 16 bases between them. The CDR3 sequence: CASSARTRAEKLFF. DNA of the CDR3: TGTGCCAGCAGTGCCCGGACAAGAGCCGAAAAACTGTTTTTT.